This TCR beta chain was identified in a study of response to subunit inactivated influenza vaccine. MiXCR, applied by TCRdb to the RT-PCR reads, yields one record per CDR3 protein. The table shows 750,000 to 850,000 distinct CDR3 sequences, with about 18% occurring only once. This clonotype showed up just a few times. Its antigen remains unidentified. Overall study findings and caveats: Each seasonal influenza vaccination, the authors suggested, recruits few new T cells.

Specimen: PBMCs from blood, collected approximately 5 days after vaccination. The receptor was derived from a man aged 50-59 years who received an inactivated influenza vaccine.

CDR3 nucleotide sequence: TGCAGTGCCCTTGGACTAGCGGTCCGTGGGGAGCAGTACTTC. This gives the protein CSALGLAVRGEQYF. The chain joins TRBV20-1 to TRBJ2-7, with 10 bases fitting TRBD2. Germline CDR1 DFQATT, CDR2 SNEGSKA (reference sequence). The CDR3 extends over 14 amino acids. The V segment lost 6 bases and the J segment 7 bases; nucleotides outside the gene matches: 12.